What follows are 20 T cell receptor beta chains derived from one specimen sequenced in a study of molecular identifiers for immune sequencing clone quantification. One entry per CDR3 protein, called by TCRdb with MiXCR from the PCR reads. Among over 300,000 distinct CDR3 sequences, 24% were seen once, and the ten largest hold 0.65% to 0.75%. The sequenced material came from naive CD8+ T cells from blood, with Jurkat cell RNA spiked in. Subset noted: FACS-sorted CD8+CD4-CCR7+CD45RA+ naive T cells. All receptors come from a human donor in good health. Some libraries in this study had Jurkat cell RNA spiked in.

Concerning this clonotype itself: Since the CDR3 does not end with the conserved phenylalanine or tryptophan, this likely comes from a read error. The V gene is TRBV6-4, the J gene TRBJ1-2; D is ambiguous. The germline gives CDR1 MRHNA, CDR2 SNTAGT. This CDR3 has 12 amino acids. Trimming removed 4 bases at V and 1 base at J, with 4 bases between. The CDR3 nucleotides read TGTGCCAGCAGTGGTATTAACTATGGCTACACCCTC. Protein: CASSGINYGYTL.

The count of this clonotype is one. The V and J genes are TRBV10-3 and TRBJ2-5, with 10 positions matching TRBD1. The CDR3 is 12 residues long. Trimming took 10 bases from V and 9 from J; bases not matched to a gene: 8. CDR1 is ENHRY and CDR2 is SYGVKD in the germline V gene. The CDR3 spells CATRGTGEAQYF. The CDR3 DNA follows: TGTGCCACCAGAGGGACAGGGGAGGCCCAGTACTTC.

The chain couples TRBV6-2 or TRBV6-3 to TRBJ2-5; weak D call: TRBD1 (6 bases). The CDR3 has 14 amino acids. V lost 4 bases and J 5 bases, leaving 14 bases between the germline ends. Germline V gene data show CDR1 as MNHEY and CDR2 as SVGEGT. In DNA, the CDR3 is TGTGCCAGCAGTTCCCCAGGGGCTCAGGAGACCCAGTACTTC. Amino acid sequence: CASSSPGAQETQYF.

The CDR3 bases are TGTGCCTGGAGTACAGGACTAGCGGGGGTAAATGAGCAGTTCTTC. Protein product: CAWSTGLAGVNEQFF. The chain joins TRBV30 to TRBJ2-1; 13 nucleotides line up with TRBD2. Trimming took 2 bases from V and 7 from J; bases not matched to a gene: 5. The CDR3 is 15 amino acids. Germline loops: CDR1 GTSNPN, CDR2 SVGIG (reference sequence).

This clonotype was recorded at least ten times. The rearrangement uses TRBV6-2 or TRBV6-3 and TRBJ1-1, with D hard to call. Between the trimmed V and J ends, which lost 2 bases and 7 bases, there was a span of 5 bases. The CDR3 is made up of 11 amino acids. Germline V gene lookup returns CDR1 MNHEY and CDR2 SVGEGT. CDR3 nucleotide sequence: TGTGCCAGCAGTTACGACTATGAAGCTTTCTTT. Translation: CASSYDYEAFF.

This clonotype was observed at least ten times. The DNA of the CDR3 is TGTGCCAGCAGCCCGGAGGGCGCAGCCACTAACTATGGCTACACCTTC. This encodes CASSPEGAATNYGYTF. The J gene is TRBJ1-2, the V gene TRBV7-8; D is uncertain. Germline V gene sequence: CDR1 SGHVS, CDR2 FQNEAQ. The length of the CDR3 is 16 residues. Trimming removed 5 bases from V and 0 bases from J, with 16 bases in between.

The CDR3 here is CASSSGGLADTQYF. The CDR3 DNA is TGTGCCAGCAGTTCGGGGGGGTTGGCAGATACGCAGTATTTT. The chain couples TRBV12-3 or TRBV12-4 to TRBJ2-3, with 8 nucleotides matching TRBD2. V lost 4 bases to trimming and J lost 4 bases; unmatched junction nucleotides: 4. The CDR3 loop spans 14 amino acids.

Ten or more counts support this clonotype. The CDR3 protein is CASIGGRTEAFF. CDR3 DNA: TGTGCCAGCATAGGGGGCCGCACTGAAGCTTTCTTT. The chain employs TRBV27 and TRBJ1-1; TRBD1 aligns across 7 bases. Germline-derived CDR1 and CDR2 are MNHEY and SMNVEV (reference sequence). There are 12 residues in the CDR3. V shed 7 bases, J shed 4 bases, and the junction held 3 bases outside the gene matches.

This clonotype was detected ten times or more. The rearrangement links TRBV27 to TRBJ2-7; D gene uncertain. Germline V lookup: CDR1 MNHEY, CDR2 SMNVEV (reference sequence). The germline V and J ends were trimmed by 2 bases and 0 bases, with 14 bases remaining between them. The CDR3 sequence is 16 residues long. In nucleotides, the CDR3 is TGTGCCAGCAGTTTAGGGCAGAGTACCATCTCCTACGAGCAGTACTTC. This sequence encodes CASSLGQSTISYEQYF.

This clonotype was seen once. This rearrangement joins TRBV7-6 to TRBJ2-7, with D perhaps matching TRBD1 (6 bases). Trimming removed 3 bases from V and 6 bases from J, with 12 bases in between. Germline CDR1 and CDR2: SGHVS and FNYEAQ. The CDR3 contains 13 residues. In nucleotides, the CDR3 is TGTGCCAGCAGCTTTTTTAGGGGGATCGAGCAGTACTTC. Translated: CASSFFRGIEQYF. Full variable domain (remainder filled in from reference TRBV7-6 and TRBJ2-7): GAGVSQSPRYKVTKRGQDVALRCDPISGHVSLYWYRQALGQGPEFLTYFNYEAQQDKSGLPNDRFSAERPEGSISTLTIQRTEQRDSAMYRCASSFFRGIEQYFGPGTRLTVT.

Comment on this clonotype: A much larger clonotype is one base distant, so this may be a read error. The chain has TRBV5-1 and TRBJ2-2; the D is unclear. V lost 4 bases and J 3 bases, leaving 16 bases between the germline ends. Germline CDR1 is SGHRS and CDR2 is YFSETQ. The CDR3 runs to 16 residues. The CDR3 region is CASSLRPQAYTGELFF. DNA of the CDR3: TGCGCCAGCAGCCTACGGCCGCAGGCGTACACCGGGGAGCTGTTTTTT.

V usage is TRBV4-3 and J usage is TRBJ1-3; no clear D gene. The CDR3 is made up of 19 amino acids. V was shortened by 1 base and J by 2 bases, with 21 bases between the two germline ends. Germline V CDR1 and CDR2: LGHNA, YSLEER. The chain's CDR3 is CASSQGDGIYPLPGNTIYF. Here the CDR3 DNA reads TGCGCCAGCAGCCAAGGCGACGGGATCTACCCCCTTCCTGGAAACACCATATATTTT.

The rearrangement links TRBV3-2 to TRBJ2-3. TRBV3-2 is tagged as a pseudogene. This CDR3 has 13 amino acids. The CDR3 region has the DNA TGTGCCAGCAGCCAAGATCGTCCAGATACGCAGTATTTT. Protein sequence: CASSQDRPDTQYF.

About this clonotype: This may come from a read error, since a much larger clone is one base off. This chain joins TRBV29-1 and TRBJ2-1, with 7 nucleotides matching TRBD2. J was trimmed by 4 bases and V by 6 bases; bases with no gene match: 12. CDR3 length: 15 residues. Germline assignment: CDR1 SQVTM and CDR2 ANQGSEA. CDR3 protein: CSVSGLRGGYNEQFF. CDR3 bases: TGCAGCGTGTCGGGCCTACGCGGGGGATACAATGAGCAGTTCTTC.

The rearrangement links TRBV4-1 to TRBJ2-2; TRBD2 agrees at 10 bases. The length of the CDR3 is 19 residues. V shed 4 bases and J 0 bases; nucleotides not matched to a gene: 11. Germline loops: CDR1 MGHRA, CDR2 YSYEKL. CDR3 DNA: TGCGCCAGCAGCCTACCCGGGACTAGCGAAATTTCGAACACCGGGGAGCTGTTTTTT. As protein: CASSLPGTSEISNTGELFF.

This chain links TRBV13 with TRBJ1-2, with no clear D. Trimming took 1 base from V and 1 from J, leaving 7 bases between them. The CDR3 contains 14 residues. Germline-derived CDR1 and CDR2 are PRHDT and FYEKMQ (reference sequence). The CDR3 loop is CASSLVGSNYGYTF. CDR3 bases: TGTGCCAGCAGCTTAGTTGGGAGTAACTATGGCTACACCTTC.

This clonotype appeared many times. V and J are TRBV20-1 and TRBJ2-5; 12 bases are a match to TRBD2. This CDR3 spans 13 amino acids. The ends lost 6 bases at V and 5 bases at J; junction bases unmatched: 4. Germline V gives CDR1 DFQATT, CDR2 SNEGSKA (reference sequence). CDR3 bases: TGCAGTGCCAGACTAGCGGGGGATGAGACCCAGTACTTC. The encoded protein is CSARLAGDETQYF.

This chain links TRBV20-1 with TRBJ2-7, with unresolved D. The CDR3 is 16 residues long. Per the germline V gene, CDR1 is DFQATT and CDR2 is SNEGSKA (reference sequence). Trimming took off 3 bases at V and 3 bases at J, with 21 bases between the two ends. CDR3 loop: CSARDPKSSRVYEQYF. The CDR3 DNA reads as TGCAGTGCTAGGGATCCGAAATCCTCCCGAGTCTACGAGCAGTACTTC.

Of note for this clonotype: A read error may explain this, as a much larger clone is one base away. CDR3 residues: CASSQERDTGDDQPQHF. The CDR3 DNA reads as TGCGCCAGCAGCCAAGAAAGGGATACAGGGGACGATCAGCCCCAGCATTTT. This chain uses TRBV4-3 with TRBJ1-5, with 7 nucleotides matching TRBD1. CDR3 length: 17 amino acids. Germline V CDR1 and CDR2: LGHNA, YSLEER. V trimming: 0 bases; J trimming: 5 bases; junction bases outside the gene matches: 10.

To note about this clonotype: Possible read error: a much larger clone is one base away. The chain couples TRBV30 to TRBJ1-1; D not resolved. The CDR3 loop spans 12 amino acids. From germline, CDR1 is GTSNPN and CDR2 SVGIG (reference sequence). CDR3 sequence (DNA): TGTGCCTGGAGTATGGGTAGCAATGAAGTTTTCTTT. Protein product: CAWSMGSNEVFF.